This entry lists 20 T cell receptor beta chains sequenced from one sample in a study of cytomegalovirus exposure and HLA in healthy donors. Vbeta (60) and Jbeta (13) primers were used in the PCR. Clones were sequenced by immunoSEQ multiplex PCR, and TCRdb holds only the in-frame ones, with some missing. The sample holds 95,000 to 150,000 clones, about 8.6% seen once. Sequencing was done on a sample of PBMCs. The origin of the receptors is a woman in her 40s in good health and CMV-seropositive.

This clone was recorded a few times. The gene calls are TRBV11-2 and TRBJ1-6; a possible D gene is TRBD1 (5 bases). This CDR3 comprises 16 residues. Germline assignment: CDR1 SGHAT and CDR2 FQNNGV. Deletions cut 0 bases from V and 8 bases from J, with 14 bases between. The CDR3 loop is CASSLDRAGLDSPLHF. In DNA form, the CDR3 reads TGTGCCAGCAGCTTAGATCGGGCAGGGCTGGATTCACCCCTCCACTTT.

This clone was seen only a few times. This chain links TRBV4-1 with TRBJ2-7; 9 bases line up with TRBD1. Germline CDR1 reads MGHRA; CDR2 reads YSYEKL. This CDR3 is 17 amino acids long. Unmatched junction bases numbered 10, after V lost 0 bases and J lost 4 bases. The CDR3 DNA reads as TGCGCCAGCAGCCAAGAATGGGGGACAGGGATTAATTACGAGCAGTACTTC. Translated, it gives CASSQEWGTGINYEQYF.

This clone has just a few counts. The chain recombines TRBV7-6 with TRBJ1-2, with 7 positions matching TRBD1. CDR1 SGHVS and CDR2 FNYEAQ come from the germline V gene. V was clipped by 5 bases and J by 0 bases; unmatched bases: 6. The CDR3 loop spans 15 amino acids. The CDR3 spells CASSPGTAANYGYTF. The CDR3 nucleotides read TGTGCCAGCAGCCCCGGGACAGCAGCTAACTATGGCTACACCTTC.

This clone was counted a few times. The chain couples TRBV6-5 to TRBJ2-5, with D possibly TRBD2 on 5 matching bases. The DNA matches TRBJ2-7 better at its end, which makes the J call doubtful. CDR3 size: 13 residues. The germline CDR1 and CDR2 sequences are MNHEY and SVGAGI. The CDR3 DNA is TGTGCCAGCAGTTACTCAACTAGCTACGAGCAGTACTTC. Protein sequence: CASSYSTSYEQYF.

This chain links TRBV7-8 with TRBJ1-5; the D is unclear. The CDR3 totals 15 residues. The germline CDR1 and CDR2 sequences are SGHVS and FQNEAQ. V was trimmed by 4 bases and J by 5 bases, leaving 15 bases between them. The CDR3 loop reads CASSSTRTGYQPQHF. CDR3 DNA: TGTGCCAGCAGCTCTACACGTACGGGATATCAGCCCCAGCATTTT.

The chain uses TRBV6-5 and TRBJ1-1; TRBD1 agrees at 8 bases. With V trimmed by 6 bases and J by 1 base, 7 bases remained unmatched. The CDR3 length is 15 residues. Germline V gene sequence: CDR1 MNHEY, CDR2 SVGAGI. The CDR3 DNA is TGTGCCAGCAGGAACAGGGGGAGAGGGAACACTGAAGCTTTCTTT. Residues: CASRNRGRGNTEAFF.

This chain joins TRBV4-1 and TRBJ2-7, with D perhaps matching TRBD1 (6 bases). Per the germline V gene, CDR1 is MGHRA and CDR2 is YSYEKL. V lost 4 bases, J lost 0 bases, and 13 bases lay in between. The CDR3 is 15 residues long. CDR3 in DNA: TGCGCCAGCAGCCGACGAACAGGGAGCTCCTACGAGCAGTACTTC. It specifies CASSRRTGSSYEQYF.

The chain joins TRBV14 to TRBJ1-6; D may be TRBD1 (5 bases). The CDR3 is 14 residues long. V was cut by 1 base and J by 9 bases, with 10 bases left in between. Germline V gene data show CDR1 as SGHDN and CDR2 as FVKESK. The CDR3 region has the DNA TGTGCCAGCAGCCAAGTGGGGGGGGGTTCACCCCTCCACTTT. Translated: CASSQVGGGSPLHF.

This CDR3 is CASSDRDWGEQFF. CDR3 bases: TGTGCCAGCAGTGACCGGGACTGGGGTGAGCAGTTCTTC. V gene TRBV6-4 combines with J gene TRBJ2-1; a weak D match, TRBD2 (6 bases). The CDR3 has 13 residues. V gave up 2 bases and J gave up 9 bases, with 11 bases separating them. Looked up from germline, CDR1 is MRHNA and CDR2 is SNTAGT.

The CDR3 bases are TGTGCCAGCACCTCTCCCGGCACAGATACGCAGTATTTT. It yields the protein CASTSPGTDTQYF. The V call is TRBV14, the J call TRBJ2-3; no firm D call. The V end lost 7 bases, the J end lost 1 base, and 9 bases lay between the germline ends. CDR1 is SGHDN and CDR2 is FVKESK in the germline V gene. CDR3 length: 13 residues.

V gene TRBV11-2 combines with J gene TRBJ1-5; 7 nucleotides line up with TRBD1. CDR3 size: 15 residues. V trimming: 1 base; J trimming: 7 bases; junction bases outside the gene matches: 7. CDR1 SGHAT and CDR2 FQNNGV come from the germline V gene. In nucleotides, the CDR3 is TGTGCCAGCAGCTTAGCAGGGGGGACGCGCCAGCCCCAGCATTTT. It is translated as CASSLAGGTRQPQHF.

The V and J genes are TRBV4-1 and TRBJ1-1; no clear D gene. V lost 0 bases, J lost 10 bases, and 12 bases lay in between. The V gene's germline CDR1 is MGHRA and CDR2 YSYEKL. This CDR3 is 13 amino acids long. The CDR3 protein is CASSQDLVSRAFF. CDR3 nucleotides: TGCGCCAGCAGCCAAGATCTCGTCTCTAGAGCTTTCTTT.

This clone was detected a few times. V usage is TRBV12-5 and J usage is TRBJ1-2; a possible D gene is TRBD1 (6 bases). V was cut by 5 bases and J by 6 bases, with 10 bases left in between. CDR1 is LGHNT and CDR2 is FRNRAP in the germline V gene. The CDR3 extends over 12 amino acids. The DNA of the CDR3 is TGTGCTAGTGGTGTAGGGGGAGATGGCTACACCTTC. It is translated as CASGVGGDGYTF.

In this sample, this clone turned up a few times. The chain links TRBV5-1 to TRBJ2-6; D unclear. Deletions cut 0 bases from V and 0 bases from J, with 4 bases between. The CDR3 extends over 15 amino acids. CDR1 is SGHRS and CDR2 is YFSETQ in the germline V gene. CDR3 sequence reads: CASSLASSGANVLTF. CDR3 in DNA: TGCGCCAGCAGCTTGGCCTCCTCTGGGGCCAACGTCCTGACTTTC.

The J gene is TRBJ1-1, the V gene TRBV6-5; 8 nucleotides agree with TRBD1. The CDR3 totals 15 residues. The J segment lost 1 base and the V segment lost 4 bases, leaving 5 bases of the junction unmatched. CDR1 is MNHEY, CDR2 SVGAGI, per germline. DNA of the CDR3: TGTGCCAGCAGTTTCGACAGGGGACCGAACACTGAAGCTTTCTTT. It encodes CASSFDRGPNTEAFF.

This chain links TRBV4-1 with TRBJ2-3; D may be TRBD2 (7 bases). V was clipped by 0 bases and J by 5 bases, with 12 bases between them. Germline V gene data show CDR1 as MGHRA and CDR2 as YSYEKL. The length of the CDR3 is 15 residues. The CDR3, as DNA: TGCGCCAGCAGCCAAGATCGGGGGGCGATAGATACGCAGTATTTT. Translated, it gives CASSQDRGAIDTQYF.

This chain uses TRBV5-1 with TRBJ1-2; 9 bases fit TRBD1. The germline V gene encodes CDR1 SGHRS and CDR2 YFSETQ. The CDR3 totals 14 residues. V gave up 0 bases and J gave up 6 bases; unmatched junction bases: 3. CDR3 sequence (DNA): TGCGCCAGCAGCTTGGCACAGGGGGCTGATGGCTACACCTTC. It translates to CASSLAQGADGYTF.

This chain uses TRBV5-6 with TRBJ2-5, with 8 bases lining up with TRBD2. Per germline, CDR1 SGHDT and CDR2 YYEEEE. The CDR3 extends over 16 amino acids. J gave up 4 bases and V 0 bases, and 8 bases lay outside the gene matches. The DNA of the CDR3 is TGTGCCAGCAGCTTGGGGCCCCTTCTAGCGGGAGAGACCCAGTACTTC. This translates into CASSLGPLLAGETQYF.

The chain links TRBV5-1 to TRBJ1-1, with D maybe TRBD1 (6 bases). This CDR3 is 14 amino acids long. V was pared by 1 base and J by 7 bases, with 14 bases between. Germline CDR1 SGHRS, CDR2 YFSETQ. In DNA, the CDR3 is TGCGCCAGCAGCTTGACAGGGAGTTCGGGTGAAGCTTTCTTT. Protein: CASSLTGSSGEAFF.

The rearrangement links TRBV28 to TRBJ2-7, with D unresolved. Trimming removed 7 bases at V and 5 bases at J, with 9 bases between. Germline V gene sequence: CDR1 MDHEN, CDR2 SYDVKM. There are 11 residues in the CDR3. CDR3 nucleotide sequence: TGTGCCAGCACCCACCTAGACGAGCAGTACTTC. It encodes CASTHLDEQYF.